This T cell receptor beta chain was profiled in a study of early T cells in non-severe SARS-CoV-2 infection. TCRdb re-called the 5' RACE reads through MiXCR, storing one row per CDR3 protein. The sample lists roughly 41,000 distinct CDR3 sequences, approximately 5.1% occurring once. Germline lookup yields CDR1 PRHDT and CDR2 FYEKMQ (reference sequence). CDR3 length: 14 amino acids. Trimming took 5 bases from V and 6 from J; bases not matched to a gene: 6. This clonotype was seen repeatedly, ten times or more. This sequence joins TRBV13 and TRBJ2-5; 10 bases align to TRBD2. Sequencing used whole blood, obtained at baseline. The sequence was collected from an adult who was a healthcare worker with PCR-confirmed SARS-CoV-2 infection or an uninfected control (not recorded which). The CDR3 here is CASSLSGGGQTQYF. The DNA of the CDR3 is TGTGCCAGCAGCCTCAGCGGGGGGGGACAGACCCAGTACTTC. The entire variable domain, with the rest obtained from reference TRBV13 and TRBJ2-5, is as follows: AAGVIQSPRHLIKEKRETATLKCYPIPRHDTVYWYQQGPGQDPQFLISFYEKMQSDKGSIPDRFSAQQFSDYHSELNMSSLELGDSALYFCASSLSGGGQTQYFGPGTRLLVL.